The 27 T cell receptor beta chains below were found in one sample sequenced in a study of blood T cell repertoires in COVID-19. The repertoire was sequenced with immunoSEQ multiplex PCR; TCRdb's copy has only in-frame clones and lacks some. The table records some 240,000 clones, approximately 85% of them present only once. Sequencing used peripheral blood. These receptors originate from a woman between 65 and 79 years old with COVID-19, enrolled during active disease.

The chain recombines TRBV6-2 or TRBV6-3 with TRBJ1-3; possibly TRBD1 for D (6 bases). The CDR3 runs to 14 residues. The V end lost 2 bases, the J end lost 5 bases, and 10 bases lay between the germline ends. The germline gives CDR1 MNHEY, CDR2 SVGEGT. This chain's CDR3 is CASSYGDTRNTIYF. The CDR3 DNA sequence: TGTGCCAGCAGTTACGGGGACACGAGAAACACCATATATTTT.

The J gene is TRBJ1-4, the V gene TRBV4-2; 8 nucleotides match TRBD1. J lost 6 bases, V lost 5 bases, and 8 bases had no gene match. This CDR3 spans 15 amino acids. Germline V lookup: CDR1 LGHNA, CDR2 YNFKEQ. The CDR3 sequence is CASSETTGVYEKLFF. DNA for the CDR3: TGTGCCAGCAGCGAAACGACAGGGGTCTATGAAAAACTGTTTTTT.

The V and J genes are TRBV29-1 and TRBJ2-5; 10 positions match TRBD2. The length of the CDR3 is 17 residues. Looked up from germline, CDR1 is SQVTM and CDR2 is ANQGSEA. V was pared by 4 bases and J by 4 bases, with 15 bases of the junction left unmatched. The CDR3 DNA follows: TGCAGCGTTGGAGAGTATGGAAGCGGGAGGGCCCCAGAGACCCAGTACTTC. Protein: CSVGEYGSGRAPETQYF.

The rearrangement uses TRBV7-8 and TRBJ1-1; D possibly corresponds to TRBD1 (5 bases). This CDR3 region has 16 residues. The germline V and J ends were trimmed by 1 base and 0 bases, with 12 bases remaining between them. Per germline, CDR1 SGHVS and CDR2 FQNEAQ. CDR3 in DNA: TGTGCCAGCAGCTTAGAGCAGGGTTCCATGAACACTGAAGCTTTCTTT. This translates into CASSLEQGSMNTEAFF.

The rearrangement uses TRBV19 and TRBJ1-2; TRBD1 agrees at 8 bases. CDR3 length equals 15 residues. Germline values: CDR1 LNHDA, CDR2 SQIVND (reference sequence). V shed 1 base, J shed 3 bases, and the junction held 4 bases outside the gene matches. Here the CDR3 DNA reads TGTGCCAGTAGTATAGCACCAGGGGGCGACTATGGCTACACCTTC. Translation gives CASSIAPGGDYGYTF.

The chain has TRBV29-1 and TRBJ2-3; D perhaps matches TRBD2 (5 bases). Germline assignment: CDR1 SQVTM and CDR2 ANQGSEA. This CDR3 is 9 amino acids long. Between the trimmed V and J ends, which lost 8 bases and 13 bases, there was a span of 13 bases. The CDR3 is CSSLGDEYF. The CDR3 DNA reads TGCAGCTCCCTGGGAGACGAGTATTTT.

This chain joins TRBV15 and TRBJ2-6; D gene ambiguous. Trimming took off 6 bases at V and 7 bases at J, with 10 bases between the two ends. The CDR3 sequence is 13 residues long. Looked up from germline, CDR1 is LNHNV and CDR2 is YYDKDF (reference sequence). This chain's CDR3 is CATSKLLANVLTF. For the CDR3, the DNA is TGTGCCACCAGTAAACTTCTAGCCAACGTCCTGACTTTC.

This chain uses TRBV19 with TRBJ2-2; 8 positions agree with TRBD2. V trimming: 3 bases; J trimming: 7 bases; junction bases outside the gene matches: 7. CDR1 is LNHDA, CDR2 SQIVND, per germline (reference sequence). The CDR3 runs to 15 residues. The CDR3 DNA follows: TGTGCCAGTAGTATGGCTAGGACTAGCAGCGGGGAGCTGTTTTTT. Translation gives CASSMARTSSGELFF.

The gene calls are TRBV6-6 and TRBJ1-5; possibly TRBD1 for D (5 bases). With 5 bases removed from V and 0 bases from J, the gap between germline ends came to 17 bases. The CDR3 contains 17 residues. Germline-derived CDR1 and CDR2 are MNHNY and SVGAGI (reference sequence). The CDR3 coding sequence is TGTGCCAGCAGTCGGTTTTCAGGGATGTATAGCAATCAGCCCCAGCATTTT. It is translated as CASSRFSGMYSNQPQHF.

V gene TRBV7-3 combines with J gene TRBJ1-1; D gene uncertain. Trimming took off 3 bases at V and 9 bases at J, with 14 bases between the two ends. Germline loops: CDR1 SGHTA, CDR2 FQGTGA. The CDR3 is 13 residues long. The DNA of the CDR3 is TGTGCCAGCAGCTTTTCCCGGGAGGGAAAAGCTTTCTTT. It codes for CASSFSREGKAFF.

The V gene is TRBV2, the J gene TRBJ1-5; 7 bases fit TRBD1. This CDR3 region has 15 residues. Germline values: CDR1 SNHLY, CDR2 FYNNEI. The V and J ends lost 7 bases and 2 bases, in that order; junction bases with no gene match: 8. The chain's CDR3 is CASTKGDRGNQPQHF. Written as DNA, the CDR3 is TGTGCCAGCACCAAAGGAGACAGGGGCAATCAGCCCCAGCATTTT.

The chain employs TRBV19 and TRBJ1-2, with a possible D match to TRBD1 (5 bases). Germline CDR1 is LNHDA and CDR2 is SQIVND (reference sequence). V was trimmed by 5 bases and J by 8 bases, leaving 27 bases between them. CDR3 length: 17 amino acids. CDR3 in DNA: TGTGCCAGTAGTCATATAAATTCAGGGCGGCGGTTGAACGGCTACACCTTC. It specifies CASSHINSGRRLNGYTF. Using reference TRBV19 and TRBJ1-2 for the parts outside the CDR3, the full variable domain is DGGITQSPKYLFRKEGQNVTLSCEQNLNHDAMYWYRQDPGQGLRLIYYSQIVNDFQKGDIAEGYSVSREKKESFPLTVTSAQKNPTAFYLCASSHINSGRRLNGYTFGSGTRLTVV.

This clone has more than one count but fewer than ten. The gene calls are TRBV11-3 and TRBJ1-2, with D possibly being TRBD1 (5 bases). V lost 0 bases and J 2 bases, leaving 7 bases between the germline ends. Per the germline V gene, CDR1 is SGHNT and CDR2 is YENEEA. The CDR3 consists of 14 residues. This CDR3 is CASSLERGNYGYTF. The CDR3 region has the DNA TGTGCCAGCAGCTTAGAACGGGGGAACTATGGCTACACCTTC.

V is TRBV4-3 and J is TRBJ2-2, with 8 positions matching TRBD1. The CDR3 loop spans 16 amino acids. J was trimmed by 8 bases and V by 4 bases; bases with no gene match: 12. CDR1 and CDR2 from the germline V gene are LGHNA and YSLEER. CDR3 amino acids: CASSRSPGQGLGELFF. Here the CDR3 DNA reads TGCGCCAGCAGCCGGAGCCCAGGACAGGGCCTTGGGGAGCTGTTTTTT.

The chain recombines TRBV3-1 (or the pseudogene TRBV3-2) with TRBJ2-3; D possibly corresponds to TRBD2 (6 bases). V was clipped by 1 base and J by 2 bases, with 13 bases between them. The CDR3 is made up of 16 amino acids. Germline V gene data show CDR1 as LGHDT and CDR2 as YNNKEL (reference sequence). The DNA for the CDR3 is TGTGCCAGCAGCCAAGGATGGGGGGAGGACACAGATACGCAGTATTTT. Translated: CASSQGWGEDTDTQYF.

J is TRBJ1-2 and V is TRBV11-2; weak D call: TRBD1 (6 bases). The CDR3 has 15 amino acids. V lost 5 bases and J lost 0, with 13 bases in between. The germline V gene encodes CDR1 SGHAT and CDR2 FQNNGV. CDR3: CASSLDRTANYGYTF. The CDR3 DNA reads as TGTGCCAGCAGCCTCGACAGGACCGCTAACTATGGCTACACCTTC.

The chain has TRBV6-5 and TRBJ1-5; TRBD1 might be the D (5 bases). This CDR3 region has 15 residues. With 6 bases removed from V and 7 bases from J, the gap between germline ends came to 19 bases. Germline V gene data show CDR1 as MNHEY and CDR2 as SVGAGI. The CDR3 DNA sequence: TGTGCCAGCAGGCAGTTCTCGGGGGTGTGGCAGCCCCAGCATTTT. This gives the protein CASRQFSGVWQPQHF.

The genes are TRBV5-1 and TRBJ1-2; possibly TRBD1 for D (5 bases). V was pared by 0 bases and J by 5 bases, with 5 bases between. This CDR3 contains 12 residues. Germline V gene sequence: CDR1 SGHRS, CDR2 YFSETQ. CDR3 residues: CASSLGQYGYTF. CDR3 sequence (DNA): TGCGCCAGCAGCTTGGGACAGTATGGCTACACCTTC.

This clone was detected once. The gene calls are TRBV27 and TRBJ1-2; 7 nucleotides align to TRBD1. The junction had 8 bases not matched to a gene; V was cut back by 5 bases and J by 2 bases. Per germline, CDR1 MNHEY and CDR2 SMNVEV (reference sequence). The CDR3 is 15 residues long. The CDR3 spells CASSPRTGSNYGYTF. The CDR3 coding sequence is TGTGCCAGCAGTCCTCGGACAGGATCCAACTATGGCTACACCTTC.

The gene calls are TRBV5-4 and TRBJ1-2, with TRBD1 matching over 12 bases. The CDR3 loop spans 17 amino acids. Germline V lookup: CDR1 SGHNT, CDR2 YYREEE (reference sequence). V dropped 4 bases and J dropped 1; count of bases not matched to a gene: 8. The CDR3, as DNA: TGTGCCAGCAGCCCGGGACAGGGGGCCTATGTTAACTATGGCTACACCTTC. Translating it yields CASSPGQGAYVNYGYTF.

This chain joins TRBV19 and TRBJ1-6; TRBD1 agrees at 9 bases. The CDR3 is made up of 17 amino acids. Germline V gene sequence: CDR1 LNHDA, CDR2 SQIVND (reference sequence). V gave up 5 bases and J gave up 6 bases; unmatched junction bases: 11. The CDR3 nucleotides are TGTGCCAGTAGTCCGGACTCACCGGGACAGGGTAATTCACCCCTCCACTTT. This sequence encodes CASSPDSPGQGNSPLHF.

The rearrangement links TRBV25-1 to TRBJ1-2; no definite D call. The CDR3 is 17 amino acids. Per the germline V gene, CDR1 is MGHDK and CDR2 is SYGVNS. The V and J ends lost 1 base and 0 bases respectively, with 15 bases between them. The CDR3 loop is CASSESRGSEANYGYTF. In nucleotides, the CDR3 is TGTGCCAGCAGTGAATCAAGAGGGTCCGAAGCTAACTATGGCTACACCTTC.

The chain employs TRBV7-8 and TRBJ1-1; 10 bases are a match to TRBD1. After removal of 6 bases from V and 5 bases from J, the junction contained 3 bases not matched to a gene. This CDR3 is built from 13 residues. Germline CDR1 and CDR2: SGHVS and FQNEAQ. CDR3 sequence reads: CASRGQGGTEAFF. The CDR3 DNA follows: TGTGCCAGCAGAGGACAGGGGGGAACTGAAGCTTTCTTT. The whole variable domain, filled in from reference TRBV7-8 and TRBJ1-1, reads GAGVSQSPRYKVAKRGQDVALRCDPISGHVSLFWYQQALGQGPEFLTYFQNEAQLDKSGLPSDRFFAERPEGSVSTLKIQRTQQEDSAVYLCASRGQGGTEAFFGQGTRLTVV.

The rearrangement uses TRBV6-6 and TRBJ2-3; TRBD1 matches at 9 bases. The CDR3 spans 16 residues. Germline V gene data show CDR1 as MNHNY and CDR2 as SVGAGI (reference sequence). The V gene end was trimmed by 4 bases and the J gene end by 3 bases; junction bases not matched to a gene: 8. CDR3 DNA sequence: TGTGCCAGCAGTTCTCCGGACAGGGGAGGGACAGATACGCAGTATTTT. It codes for CASSSPDRGGTDTQYF.

CDR3 in DNA: TGTGCCAGCAGCTTACCCCCAGATACCTCACCCCTCCACTTT. Amino acid sequence: CASSLPPDTSPLHF. V and J are TRBV7-9 and TRBJ1-6; no definite D call. The CDR3 runs 14 residues. Germline V gene sequence: CDR1 SEHNR, CDR2 FQNEAQ (reference sequence). V dropped 2 bases and J dropped 10 bases, with 12 bases sitting between them.

The V gene is TRBV4-2, the J gene TRBJ2-3, with TRBD2 identical over 9 bases. CDR3 size: 17 residues. Per the germline V gene, CDR1 is LGHNA and CDR2 is YNFKEQ. The ends lost 3 bases at V and 3 bases at J; junction bases unmatched: 10. The CDR3 region has the DNA TGTGCCAGCAGCCACGCCCAGAGCGGGGGGAGGACAGATACGCAGTATTTT. This encodes CASSHAQSGGRTDTQYF.

This rearrangement joins TRBV5-1 to TRBJ2-5, with 7 bases aligning to TRBD1. The CDR3 totals 15 residues. The V gene end was trimmed by 7 bases and the J gene end by 5 bases; junction bases not matched to a gene: 14. Germline CDR1 SGHRS, CDR2 YFSETQ. The CDR3 here is CASGSQGDVWETQYF. The CDR3 region has the DNA TGCGCCAGCGGTTCGCAGGGGGACGTCTGGGAGACCCAGTACTTC.